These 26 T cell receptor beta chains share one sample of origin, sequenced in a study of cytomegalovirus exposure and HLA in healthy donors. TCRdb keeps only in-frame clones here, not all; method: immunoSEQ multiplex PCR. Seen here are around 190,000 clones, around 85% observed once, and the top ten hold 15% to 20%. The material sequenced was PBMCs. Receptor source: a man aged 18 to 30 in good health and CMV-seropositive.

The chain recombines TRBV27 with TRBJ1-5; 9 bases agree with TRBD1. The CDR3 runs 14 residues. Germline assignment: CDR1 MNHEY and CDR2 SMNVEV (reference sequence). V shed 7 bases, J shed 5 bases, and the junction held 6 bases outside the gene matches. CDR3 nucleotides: TGTGCCAGCAAGCCGGGACAGGGATATCAGCCCCAGCATTTT. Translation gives CASKPGQGYQPQHF.

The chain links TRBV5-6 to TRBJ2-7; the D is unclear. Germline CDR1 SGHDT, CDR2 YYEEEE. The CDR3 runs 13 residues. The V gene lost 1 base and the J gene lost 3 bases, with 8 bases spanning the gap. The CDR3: CASSLYRHYEQYF. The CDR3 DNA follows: TGTGCCAGCAGCTTGTACAGACACTACGAGCAGTACTTC.

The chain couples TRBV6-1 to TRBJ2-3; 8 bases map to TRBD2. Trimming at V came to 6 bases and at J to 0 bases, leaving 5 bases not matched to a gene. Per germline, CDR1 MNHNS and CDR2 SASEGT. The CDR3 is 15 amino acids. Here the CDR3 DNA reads TGTGCCAGCAGGGGACTAGGATTTAGCACAGATACGCAGTATTTT. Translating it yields CASRGLGFSTDTQYF.

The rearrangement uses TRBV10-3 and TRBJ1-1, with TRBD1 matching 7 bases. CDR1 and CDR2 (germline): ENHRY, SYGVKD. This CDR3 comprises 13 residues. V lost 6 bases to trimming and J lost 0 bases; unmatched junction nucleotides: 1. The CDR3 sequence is CAIRGTVNTEAFF. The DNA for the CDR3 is TGTGCCATCAGGGGGACAGTGAACACTGAAGCTTTCTTT.

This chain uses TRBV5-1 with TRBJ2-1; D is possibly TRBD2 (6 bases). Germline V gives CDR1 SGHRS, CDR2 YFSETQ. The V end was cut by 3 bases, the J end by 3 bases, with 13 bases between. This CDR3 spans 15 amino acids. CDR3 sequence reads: CASSSLLARYNEQFF. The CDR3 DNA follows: TGCGCCAGCAGCTCCCTCCTAGCGCGCTACAATGAGCAGTTCTTC. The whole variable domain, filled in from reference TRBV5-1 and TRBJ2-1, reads KAGVTQTPRYLIKTRGQQVTLSCSPISGHRSVSWYQQTPGQGLQFLFEYFSETQRNKGNFPGRFSGRQFSNSRSEMNVSTLELGDSALYLCASSSLLARYNEQFFGPGTRLTVL.

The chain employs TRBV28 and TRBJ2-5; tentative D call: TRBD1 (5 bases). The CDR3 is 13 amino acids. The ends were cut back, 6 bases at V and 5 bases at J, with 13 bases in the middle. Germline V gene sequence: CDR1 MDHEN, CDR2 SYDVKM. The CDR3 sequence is CASRTAIPETQYF. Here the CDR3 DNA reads TGTGCCAGCAGGACAGCCATACCTGAGACCCAGTACTTC.

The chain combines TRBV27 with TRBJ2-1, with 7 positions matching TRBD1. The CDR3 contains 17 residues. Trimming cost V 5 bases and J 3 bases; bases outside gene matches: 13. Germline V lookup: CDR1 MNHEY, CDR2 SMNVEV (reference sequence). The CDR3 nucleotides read TGTGCCAGCAGTCCCCTCTCGACAGGGAATGGCTACAATGAGCAGTTCTTC. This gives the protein CASSPLSTGNGYNEQFF.

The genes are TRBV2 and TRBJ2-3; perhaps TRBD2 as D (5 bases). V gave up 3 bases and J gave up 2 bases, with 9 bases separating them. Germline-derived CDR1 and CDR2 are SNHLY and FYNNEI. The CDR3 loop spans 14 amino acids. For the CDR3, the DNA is TGTGCCAGCAGTGAGGCGGGCCTCACAGATACGCAGTATTTT. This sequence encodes CASSEAGLTDTQYF.

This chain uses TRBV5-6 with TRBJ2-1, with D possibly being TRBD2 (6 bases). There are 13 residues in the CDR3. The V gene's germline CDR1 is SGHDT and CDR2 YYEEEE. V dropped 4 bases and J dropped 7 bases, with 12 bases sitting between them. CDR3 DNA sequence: TGTGCCAGCAGCCCGGGACTCCGAAATGAGCAGTTCTTC. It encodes CASSPGLRNEQFF.

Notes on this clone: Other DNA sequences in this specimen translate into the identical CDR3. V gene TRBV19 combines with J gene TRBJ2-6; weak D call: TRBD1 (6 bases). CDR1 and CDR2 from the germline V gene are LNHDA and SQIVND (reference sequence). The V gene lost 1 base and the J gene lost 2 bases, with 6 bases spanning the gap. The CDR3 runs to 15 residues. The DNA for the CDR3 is TGTGCCAGTAGTATAGCAGGGGCTGGGGCCAACGTCCTGACTTTC. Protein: CASSIAGAGANVLTF.

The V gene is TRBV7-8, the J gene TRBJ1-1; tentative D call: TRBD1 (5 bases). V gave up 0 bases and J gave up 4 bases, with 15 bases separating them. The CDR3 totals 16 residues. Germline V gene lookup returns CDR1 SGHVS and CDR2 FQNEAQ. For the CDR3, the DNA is TGTGCCAGCAGCTTAGCGCCTTCAGGGATGATCACTGAAGCTTTCTTT. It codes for CASSLAPSGMITEAFF. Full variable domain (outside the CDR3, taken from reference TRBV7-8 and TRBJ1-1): GAGVSQSPRYKVAKRGQDVALRCDPISGHVSLFWYQQALGQGPEFLTYFQNEAQLDKSGLPSDRFFAERPEGSVSTLKIQRTQQEDSAVYLCASSLAPSGMITEAFFGQGTRLTVV.

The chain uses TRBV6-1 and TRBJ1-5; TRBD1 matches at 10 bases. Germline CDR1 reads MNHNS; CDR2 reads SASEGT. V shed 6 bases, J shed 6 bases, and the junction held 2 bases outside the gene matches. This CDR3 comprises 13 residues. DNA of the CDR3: TGTGCCAGCAGGGACAGGGGGACTCAGCCCCAGCATTTT. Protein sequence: CASRDRGTQPQHF.

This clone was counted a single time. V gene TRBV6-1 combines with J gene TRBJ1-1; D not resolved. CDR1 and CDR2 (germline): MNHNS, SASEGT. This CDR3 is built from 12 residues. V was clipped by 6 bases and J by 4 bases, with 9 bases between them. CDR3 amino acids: CASSPFPTEAFF. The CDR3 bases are TGTGCCAGCAGCCCGTTTCCCACTGAAGCTTTCTTT.

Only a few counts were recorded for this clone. In DNA form, the CDR3 reads TGTGCCAGTAGACAGGTTGGGGAGACCCAGTACTTC. Translation: CASRQVGETQYF. The genes are TRBV19 and TRBJ2-5, with D perhaps TRBD1 (5 bases). The CDR3 consists of 12 residues. Germline assignment: CDR1 LNHDA and CDR2 SQIVND (reference sequence). The V and J ends lost 6 bases and 5 bases respectively, with 10 bases between them. The full variable domain, rest sourced from reference TRBV19 and TRBJ2-5, is DGGITQSPKYLFRKEGQNVTLSCEQNLNHDAMYWYRQDPGQGLRLIYYSQIVNDFQKGDIAEGYSVSREKKESFPLTVTSAQKNPTAFYLCASRQVGETQYFGPGTRLLVL.

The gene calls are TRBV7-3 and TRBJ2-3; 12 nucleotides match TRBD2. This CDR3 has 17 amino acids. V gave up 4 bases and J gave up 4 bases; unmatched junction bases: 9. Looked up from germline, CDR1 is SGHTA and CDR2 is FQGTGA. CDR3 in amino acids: CASSSTSGGSHADTQYF. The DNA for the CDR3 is TGTGCCAGCAGCTCCACTAGCGGGGGGTCCCACGCAGATACGCAGTATTTT.

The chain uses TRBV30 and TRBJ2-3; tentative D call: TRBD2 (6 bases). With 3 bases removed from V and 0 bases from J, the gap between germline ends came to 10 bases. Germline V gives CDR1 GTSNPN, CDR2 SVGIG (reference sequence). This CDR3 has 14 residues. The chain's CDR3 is CAWSGGTSTDTQYF. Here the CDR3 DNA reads TGTGCCTGGAGCGGCGGGACTAGCACAGATACGCAGTATTTT.

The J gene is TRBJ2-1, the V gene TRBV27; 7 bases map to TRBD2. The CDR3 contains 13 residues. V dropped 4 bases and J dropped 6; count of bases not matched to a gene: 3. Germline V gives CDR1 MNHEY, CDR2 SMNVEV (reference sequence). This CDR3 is CASSSRTSNEQFF. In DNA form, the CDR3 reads TGTGCCAGCAGTTCCAGGACTAGCAATGAGCAGTTCTTC.

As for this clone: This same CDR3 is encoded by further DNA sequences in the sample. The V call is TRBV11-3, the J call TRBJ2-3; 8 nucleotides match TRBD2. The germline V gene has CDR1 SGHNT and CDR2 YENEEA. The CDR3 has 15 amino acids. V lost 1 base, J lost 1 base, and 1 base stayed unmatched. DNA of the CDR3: TGTGCCAGCAGCTTAGCCGGGGGGGGCACAGATACGCAGTATTTT. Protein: CASSLAGGGTDTQYF.

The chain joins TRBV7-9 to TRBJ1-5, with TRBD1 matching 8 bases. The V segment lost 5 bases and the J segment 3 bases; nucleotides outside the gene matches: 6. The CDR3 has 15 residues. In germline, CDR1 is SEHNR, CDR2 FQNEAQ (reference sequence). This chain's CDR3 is CASSPGQGDNQPQHF. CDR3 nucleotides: TGTGCCAGCAGCCCCGGACAGGGCGACAATCAGCCCCAGCATTTT.

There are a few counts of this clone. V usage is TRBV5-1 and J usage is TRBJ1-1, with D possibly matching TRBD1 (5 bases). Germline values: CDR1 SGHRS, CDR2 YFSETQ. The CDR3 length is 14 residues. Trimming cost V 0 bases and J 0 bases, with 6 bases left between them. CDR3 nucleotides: TGCGCCAGCAGCTTGGCAGGGATGAACACTGAAGCTTTCTTT. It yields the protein CASSLAGMNTEAFF.

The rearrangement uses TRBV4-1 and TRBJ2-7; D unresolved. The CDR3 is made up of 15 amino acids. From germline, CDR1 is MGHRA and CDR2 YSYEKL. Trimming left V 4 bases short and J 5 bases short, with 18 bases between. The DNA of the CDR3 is TGCGCCAGCAGCCCCACCGCTGCCAGGCCAGACGAGCAGTACTTC. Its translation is CASSPTAARPDEQYF.

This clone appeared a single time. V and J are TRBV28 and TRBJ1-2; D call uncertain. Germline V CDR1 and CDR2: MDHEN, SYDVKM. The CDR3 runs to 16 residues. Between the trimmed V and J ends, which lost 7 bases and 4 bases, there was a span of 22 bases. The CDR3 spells CASTFAHKSGSYGYTF. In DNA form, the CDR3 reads TGTGCCAGCACCTTTGCCCACAAATCCGGGAGCTATGGCTACACCTTC.

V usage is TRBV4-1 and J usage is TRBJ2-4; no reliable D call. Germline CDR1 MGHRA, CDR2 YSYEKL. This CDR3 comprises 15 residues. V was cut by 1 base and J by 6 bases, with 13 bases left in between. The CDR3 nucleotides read TGCGCCAGCAGCCAAGTCCCTGCGATTTCAAACATTCAGTACTTC. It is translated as CASSQVPAISNIQYF.

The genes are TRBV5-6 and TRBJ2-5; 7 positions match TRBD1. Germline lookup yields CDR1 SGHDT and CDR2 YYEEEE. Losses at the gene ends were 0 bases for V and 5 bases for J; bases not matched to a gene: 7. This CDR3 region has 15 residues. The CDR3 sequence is CASSLGDRVLETQYF. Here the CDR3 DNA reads TGTGCCAGCAGCTTGGGAGACAGGGTTTTGGAGACCCAGTACTTC.

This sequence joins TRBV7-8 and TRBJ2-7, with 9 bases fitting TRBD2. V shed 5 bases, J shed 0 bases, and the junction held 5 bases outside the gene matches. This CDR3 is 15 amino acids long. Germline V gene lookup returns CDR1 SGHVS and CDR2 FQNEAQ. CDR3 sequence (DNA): TGTGCCAGCAGCCCGACTAGCGGAAGCTCCTACGAGCAGTACTTC. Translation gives CASSPTSGSSYEQYF. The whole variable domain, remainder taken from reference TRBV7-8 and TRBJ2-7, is GAGVSQSPRYKVAKRGQDVALRCDPISGHVSLFWYQQALGQGPEFLTYFQNEAQLDKSGLPSDRFFAERPEGSVSTLKIQRTQQEDSAVYLCASSPTSGSSYEQYFGPGTRLTVT.

CDR3 in DNA: TGTGCCAGCAGCACCGGGACTAGCGGGAGAACACTGCAGTTCTTC. Protein product: CASSTGTSGRTLQFF. The chain combines TRBV5-4 with TRBJ2-1, with 14 bases lining up with TRBD2. Trimming removed 4 bases from V and 12 bases from J; junction bases left unmatched: 9. Germline V gives CDR1 SGHNT, CDR2 YYREEE (reference sequence). The length of the CDR3 is 15 residues.